These 11 T cell receptor beta chains were sequenced from one sample in a study of tumor-infiltrating lymphocytes in primary liver carcinoma. Blood RNA was derived from unsorted whole blood, and germline DNA was extracted too. A constant-region primer served to make TCR beta cDNA from about 0.5 ug total RNA. Three-round nested multiplex PCR performed with slightly modified ARM-PCR produced the TCR beta libraries. The first two PCR rounds used TRBV1-TRBV30 primers with a Cbeta primer, approximately 10 cycles each. TCRdb ran MiXCR on the multiplex PCR reads and lists one entry per CDR3 protein. The sample includes 180,000 or so distinct CDR3 sequences, 60% of them seen just once. Material: peripheral blood. Every receptor here comes from a man aged 35 to 55 with primary liver carcinoma and hepatitis B virus infection.

This clonotype was seen only a few times. The chain is built from TRBV7-9 and TRBJ2-5, with 8 bases fitting TRBD2. The length of the CDR3 is 14 residues. V shed 3 bases and J 5 bases; nucleotides not matched to a gene: 5. Germline-derived CDR1 and CDR2 are SEHNR and FQNEAQ (reference sequence). CDR3 bases: TGTGCCAGCAGCTTCGGGGGGGTCCAGGAGACCCAGTACTTC. It translates to CASSFGGVQETQYF.

A word on this clonotype: The junction departs from the called germline gene at one end, perhaps through a read error. The genes are TRBV11-2 and TRBJ2-3; TRBD2 matches at 7 bases. CDR3 length: 18 amino acids. Germline CDR1 and CDR2: SGHAT and FQNNGV. The CDR3 is CASSRSRAASGFTDTHYF. The CDR3 region has the DNA TGTGCCAGTAGCCGTTCCCGGGCGGCTAGCGGTTTTACAGATACGCACTATTTT.

This sequence joins TRBV6-2 or TRBV6-3 and TRBJ2-2; 10 bases map to TRBD2. Germline-derived CDR1 and CDR2 are MNHEY and SVGEGT. The CDR3 totals 14 residues. The trim removed 8 bases at V and 6 bases at J, leaving 6 bases unmatched. DNA of the CDR3: TGTGCCAGCGGGGCTAGCGGGAGTTCCGGGGAGCTGTTTTTT. Translating gives CASGASGSSGELFF.

V and J are TRBV10-3 and TRBJ2-3, with unresolved D. V gave up 3 bases and J gave up 2 bases, with 9 bases separating them. There are 14 residues in the CDR3. Germline V gene sequence: CDR1 ENHRY, CDR2 SYGVKD. DNA of the CDR3: TGTGCCATCAGTGAAAACGCAGTCACAGATACGCAGTATTTT. It is translated as CAISENAVTDTQYF.

This clonotype was observed once. One end of the junction does not line up with germline, which may come from a read error. The rearrangement links TRBV5-8 to TRBJ1-1; D uncertain. The CDR3 sequence is 11 residues long. Germline loops: CDR1 SGHTS, CDR2 YDEGEE. The DNA for the CDR3 is TGTGTCAGCAGAGGGCACACTGAAGCTTTCTTT. Translated: CVSRGHTEAFF.

This chain links TRBV6-6 with TRBJ2-2, with 14 bases aligning to TRBD2. The germline gives CDR1 MNHNY, CDR2 SVGAGI (reference sequence). There are 16 residues in the CDR3. V dropped 4 bases and J dropped 7; count of bases not matched to a gene: 5. The CDR3 DNA reads TGTGCCAGCAGTTGGGGACTAGCGGGAGTTGGCGGGGAGCTGTTTTTT. Its protein product is CASSWGLAGVGGELFF.

On this clonotype: A much larger clone lies a single base off, so this may be a read error. This sequence joins TRBV4-2 and TRBJ2-3; unclear D gene. This CDR3 is built from 14 residues. In germline, CDR1 is LGHNA, CDR2 YNFKEQ. Between the trimmed V and J ends, which lost 0 bases and 5 bases, there was a span of 9 bases. The CDR3 loop is CASSQEATIDTQYF. DNA of the CDR3: TGTGCCAGCAGCCAAGAAGCGACCATAGATACGCAGTATTTT.

The V gene is TRBV5-1, the J gene TRBJ1-2; D is unresolved. V was cut by 9 bases and J by 9 bases, with 12 bases left in between. CDR1 is SGHRS, CDR2 YFSETQ, per germline. The CDR3 is 10 residues long. CDR3 in amino acids: CATPVGRYTF. In nucleotides, the CDR3 is TGCGCCACCCCCGTTGGTCGCTACACCTTC.

This chain links TRBV12-3 or TRBV12-4 with TRBJ1-1; possibly TRBD1 for D (5 bases). This CDR3 spans 16 amino acids. For the CDR3, the DNA is TGTGCAAGTAGTTTAGTGGGCAGGGCGGTGAACACTGAAGCTTTCTTT. Translating it yields CASSLVGRAVNTEAFF.

Only a few counts were recorded for this clonotype. V is TRBV29-1 and J is TRBJ1-5; 7 bases agree with TRBD1. Trimming at V came to 6 bases and at J to 4 bases, leaving 9 bases not matched to a gene. This CDR3 has 14 amino acids. CDR1 is SQVTM, CDR2 ANQGSEA, per germline. CDR3 nucleotide sequence: TGCAGCGTCCGACAGGGCCCAGGGAATCAGCCCCAGCATTTT. Translating it yields CSVRQGPGNQPQHF.

This clonotype was seen more than once but under ten times. V and J are TRBV6-2 or TRBV6-3 and TRBJ2-7, with TRBD1 identical over 10 bases. Trimming cost V 10 bases and J 5 bases; bases outside gene matches: 11. Germline loops: CDR1 MNHEY, CDR2 SVGEGT. The CDR3 length is 14 residues. Here the CDR3 reads CANRDRDRGDEQYF. CDR3 in DNA: TGTGCCAACAGAGACCGGGACAGGGGAGACGAGCAGTACTTC.